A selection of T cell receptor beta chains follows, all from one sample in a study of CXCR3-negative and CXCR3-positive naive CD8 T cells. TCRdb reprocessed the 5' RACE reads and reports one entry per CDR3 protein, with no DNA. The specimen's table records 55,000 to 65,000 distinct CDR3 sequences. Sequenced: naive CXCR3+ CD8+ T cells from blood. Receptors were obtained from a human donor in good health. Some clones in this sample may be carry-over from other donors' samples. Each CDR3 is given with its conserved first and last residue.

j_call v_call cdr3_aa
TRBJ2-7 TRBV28 CASSPDRPGDEQYF
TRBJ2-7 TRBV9 CASSPGQGDYEQYF
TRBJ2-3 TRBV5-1 CASSVPPESGGTGDTQYF
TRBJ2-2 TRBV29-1 CSVSSGRDFTGELFF
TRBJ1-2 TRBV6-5 CASSYGNYGYTF
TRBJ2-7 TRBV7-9 CASSFGPLEQYF
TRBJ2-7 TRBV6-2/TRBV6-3 CASGGGYEQYF
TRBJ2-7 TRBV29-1 CSAGTSREDEQYF
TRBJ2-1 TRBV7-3 CASSPSGGFREQFF
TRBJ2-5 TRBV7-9 CASSLPTTGVETQYF
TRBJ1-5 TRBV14 CASSQSNQPQHF
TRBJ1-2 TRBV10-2 CASSESGNGGTYGYTF